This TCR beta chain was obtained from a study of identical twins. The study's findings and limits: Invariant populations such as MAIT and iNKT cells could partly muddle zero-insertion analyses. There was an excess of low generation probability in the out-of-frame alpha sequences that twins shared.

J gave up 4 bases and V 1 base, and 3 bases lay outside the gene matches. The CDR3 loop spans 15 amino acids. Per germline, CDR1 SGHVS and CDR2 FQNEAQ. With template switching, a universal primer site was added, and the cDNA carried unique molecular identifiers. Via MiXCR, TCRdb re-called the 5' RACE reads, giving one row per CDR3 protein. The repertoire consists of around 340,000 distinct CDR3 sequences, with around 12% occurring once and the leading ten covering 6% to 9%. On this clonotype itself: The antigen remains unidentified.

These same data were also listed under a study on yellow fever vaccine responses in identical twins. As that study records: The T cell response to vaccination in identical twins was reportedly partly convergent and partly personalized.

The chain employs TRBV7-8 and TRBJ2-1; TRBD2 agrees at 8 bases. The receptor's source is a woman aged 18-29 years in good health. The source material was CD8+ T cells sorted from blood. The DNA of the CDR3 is TGTGCCAGCAGCTTAGGGGTAGCGGGATACAATGAGCAGTTCTTC. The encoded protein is CASSLGVAGYNEQFF.